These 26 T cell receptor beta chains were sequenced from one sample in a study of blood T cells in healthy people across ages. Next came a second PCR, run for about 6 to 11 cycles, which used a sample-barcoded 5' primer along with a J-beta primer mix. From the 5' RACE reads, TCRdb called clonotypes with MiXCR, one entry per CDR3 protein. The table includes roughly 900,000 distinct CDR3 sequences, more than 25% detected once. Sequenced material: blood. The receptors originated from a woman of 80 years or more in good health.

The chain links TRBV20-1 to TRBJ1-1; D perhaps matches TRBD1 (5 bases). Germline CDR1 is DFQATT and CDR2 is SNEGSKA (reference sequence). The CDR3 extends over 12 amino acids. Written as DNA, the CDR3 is TGCAGGGCGACAGCGTCGGGCACTGAAGCTTTCTTT. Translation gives CRATASGTEAFF.

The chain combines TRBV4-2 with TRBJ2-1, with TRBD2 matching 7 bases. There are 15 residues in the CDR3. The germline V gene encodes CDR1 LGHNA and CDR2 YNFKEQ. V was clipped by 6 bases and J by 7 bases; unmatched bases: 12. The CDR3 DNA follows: TGTGCCAGCAGGCCGGTGGGGGGGGATAAGAATGAGCAGTTCTTC. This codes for CASRPVGGDKNEQFF.

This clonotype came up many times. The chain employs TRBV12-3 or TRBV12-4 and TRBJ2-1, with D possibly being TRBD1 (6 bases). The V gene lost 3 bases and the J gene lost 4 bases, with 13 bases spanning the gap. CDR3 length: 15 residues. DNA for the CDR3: TGTGCCAGCAGTTTTTCAACAGGGAAGTACAATGAGCAGTTCTTC. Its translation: CASSFSTGKYNEQFF.

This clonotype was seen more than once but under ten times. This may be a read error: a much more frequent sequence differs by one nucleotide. The CDR3 is CASGSMGQNNSPLHF. DNA of the CDR3: TGTGCTAGTGGATCTATGGGACAGAATAATTCACCCCTCCACTTT. J is TRBJ1-6 and V is TRBV12-5; 7 bases align to TRBD1. CDR3 length equals 15 residues. Trimming took 6 bases from V and 5 from J; bases not matched to a gene: 7. Germline V CDR1 and CDR2: LGHNT, FRNRAP.

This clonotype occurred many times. The CDR3 sequence: CASSLAGQGVYSPLHF. The CDR3 DNA reads as TGCGCCAGCAGCTTGGCGGGCCAGGGCGTCTATTCACCCCTCCACTTT. V gene TRBV5-1 combines with J gene TRBJ1-6, with TRBD1 as a possible D gene (5 bases). Trimming removed 0 bases at V and 8 bases at J, with 15 bases between. The CDR3 is 16 residues long. The germline CDR1 and CDR2 sequences are SGHRS and YFSETQ.

CDR3 nucleotide sequence: TGTGCCAGCAAGCAGGACTTGAACACTGAAGCTTTCTTT. As protein: CASKQDLNTEAFF. J is TRBJ1-1 and V is TRBV6-5; D gene ambiguous. In germline, CDR1 is MNHEY, CDR2 SVGAGI. The V gene lost 7 bases and the J gene lost 0 bases, with 9 bases spanning the gap. The CDR3 sequence is 13 residues long.

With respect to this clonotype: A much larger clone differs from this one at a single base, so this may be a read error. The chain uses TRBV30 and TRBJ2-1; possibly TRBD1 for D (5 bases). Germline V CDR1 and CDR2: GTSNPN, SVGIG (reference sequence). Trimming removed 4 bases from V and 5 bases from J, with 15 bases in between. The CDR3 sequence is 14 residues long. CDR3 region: CAWNRFRVNNEQFF. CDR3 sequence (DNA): TGTGCCTGGAACAGGTTCCGCGTTAACAATGAGCAGTTCTTC. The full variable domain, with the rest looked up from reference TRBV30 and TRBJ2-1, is SQTIHQWPATLVQPVGSPLSLECTVEGTSNPNLYWYRQAAGRGLQLLFYSVGIGQISSEVPQNLSASRPQDRQFILSSKKLLLSDSGFYLCAWNRFRVNNEQFFGPGTRLTVL.

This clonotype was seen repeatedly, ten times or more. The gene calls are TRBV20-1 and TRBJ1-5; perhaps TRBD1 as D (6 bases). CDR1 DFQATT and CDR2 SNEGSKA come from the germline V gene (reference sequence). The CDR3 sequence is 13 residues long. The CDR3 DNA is TGCAGCGCCAGGACAGCCTTCAATCAGCCCCAGCATTTT. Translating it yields CSARTAFNQPQHF.

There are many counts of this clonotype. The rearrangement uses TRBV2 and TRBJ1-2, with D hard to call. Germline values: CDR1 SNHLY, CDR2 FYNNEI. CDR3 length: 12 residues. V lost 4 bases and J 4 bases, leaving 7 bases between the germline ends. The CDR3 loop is CASSVAVYGYTF. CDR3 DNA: TGTGCCAGCAGTGTGGCCGTCTATGGCTACACCTTC.

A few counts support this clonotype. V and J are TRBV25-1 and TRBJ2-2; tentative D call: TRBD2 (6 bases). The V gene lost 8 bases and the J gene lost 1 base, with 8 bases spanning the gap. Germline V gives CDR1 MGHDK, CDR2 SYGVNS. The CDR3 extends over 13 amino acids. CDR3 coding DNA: TGTGCCAGCCGGAGGGAGAACACCGGGGAGCTGTTTTTT. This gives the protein CASRRENTGELFF. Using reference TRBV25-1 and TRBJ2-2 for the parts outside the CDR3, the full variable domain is EADIYQTPRYLVIGTGKKITLECSQTMGHDKMYWYQQDPGMELHLIHYSYGVNSTEKGDLSSESTVSRIRTEHFPLTLESARPSHTSQYLCASRRENTGELFFGEGSRLTVL.

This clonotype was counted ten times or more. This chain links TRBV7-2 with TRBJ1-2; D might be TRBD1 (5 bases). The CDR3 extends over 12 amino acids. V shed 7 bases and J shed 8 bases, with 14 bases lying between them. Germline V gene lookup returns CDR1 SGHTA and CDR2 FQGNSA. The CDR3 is CASTWGFGGYTF. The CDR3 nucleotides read TGTGCCAGCACATGGGGGTTCGGGGGCTACACCTTC.

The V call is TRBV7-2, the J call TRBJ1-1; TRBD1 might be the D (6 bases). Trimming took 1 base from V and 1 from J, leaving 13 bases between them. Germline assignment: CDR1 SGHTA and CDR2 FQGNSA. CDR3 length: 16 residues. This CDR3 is CASSLDRQGRNTEAFF. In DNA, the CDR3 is TGTGCCAGCAGCTTAGATAGGCAGGGGCGGAACACTGAAGCTTTCTTT. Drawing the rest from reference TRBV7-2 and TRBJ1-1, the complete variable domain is GAGVSQSPSNKVTEKGKDVELRCDPISGHTALYWYRQSLGQGLEFLIYFQGNSAPDKSGLPSDRFSAERTGGSVSTLTIQRTQQEDSAVYLCASSLDRQGRNTEAFFGQGTRLTVV.

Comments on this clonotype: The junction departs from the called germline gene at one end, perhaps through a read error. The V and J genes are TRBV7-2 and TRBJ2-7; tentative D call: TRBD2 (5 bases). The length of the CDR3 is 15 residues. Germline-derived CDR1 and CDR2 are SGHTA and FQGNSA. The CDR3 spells CASSLAIGGSYEQYF. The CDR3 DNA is TGTGCCAGCAGTTTAGCTATCGGCGGGTCCTACGAGCAGTACTTC.

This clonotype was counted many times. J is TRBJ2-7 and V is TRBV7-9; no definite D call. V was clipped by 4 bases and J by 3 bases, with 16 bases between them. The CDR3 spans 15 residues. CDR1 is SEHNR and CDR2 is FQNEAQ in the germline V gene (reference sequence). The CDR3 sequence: CASSSTRHSLYEQYF. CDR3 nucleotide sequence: TGTGCCAGCAGCTCGACCCGACATTCCCTCTACGAGCAGTACTTC.

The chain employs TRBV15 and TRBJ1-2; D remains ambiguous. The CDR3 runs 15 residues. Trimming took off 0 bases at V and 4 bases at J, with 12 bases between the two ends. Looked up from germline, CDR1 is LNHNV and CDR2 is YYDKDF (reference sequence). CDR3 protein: CATSRDLEGTYGYTF. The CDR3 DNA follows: TGTGCCACCAGCAGAGATCTGGAGGGTACCTATGGCTACACCTTC.

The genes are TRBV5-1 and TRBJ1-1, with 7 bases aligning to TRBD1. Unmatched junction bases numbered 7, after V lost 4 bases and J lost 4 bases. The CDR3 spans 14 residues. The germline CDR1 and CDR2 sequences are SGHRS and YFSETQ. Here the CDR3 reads CASSGLTGSTEAFF. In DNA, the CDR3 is TGCGCCAGCAGCGGCCTGACAGGGAGCACTGAAGCTTTCTTT.

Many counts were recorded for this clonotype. The CDR3 DNA is TGTGCCAGCACCCCCGATCGTTGGACAGATACGCAGTATTTT. Residues: CASTPDRWTDTQYF. The genes are TRBV7-2 and TRBJ2-3; D ambiguous. Per the germline V gene, CDR1 is SGHTA and CDR2 is FQGNSA. Trimming cost V 7 bases and J 3 bases, with 14 bases left between them. There are 14 residues in the CDR3.

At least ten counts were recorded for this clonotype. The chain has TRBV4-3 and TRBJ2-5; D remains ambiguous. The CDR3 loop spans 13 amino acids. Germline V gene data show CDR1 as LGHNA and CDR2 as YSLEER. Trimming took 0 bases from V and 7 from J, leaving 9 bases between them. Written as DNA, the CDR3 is TGCGCCAGCAGCCAAGATCAAAGCCCGACCCAGTACTTC. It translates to CASSQDQSPTQYF.

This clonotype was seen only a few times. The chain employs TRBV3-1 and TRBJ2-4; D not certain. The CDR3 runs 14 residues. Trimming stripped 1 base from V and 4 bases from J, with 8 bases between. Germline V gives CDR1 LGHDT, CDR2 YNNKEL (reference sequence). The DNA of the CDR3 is TGTGCCAGCAGCCAAGGGACGGTGAAAAACATTCAGTACTTC. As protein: CASSQGTVKNIQYF.

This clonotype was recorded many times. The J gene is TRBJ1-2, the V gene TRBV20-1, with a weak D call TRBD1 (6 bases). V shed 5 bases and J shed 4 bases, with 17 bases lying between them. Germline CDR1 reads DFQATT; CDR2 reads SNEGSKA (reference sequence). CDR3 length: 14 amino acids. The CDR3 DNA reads TGCAGTGCTGCTGGACAGACACAAGGCTATGGCTACACCTTC. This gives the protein CSAAGQTQGYGYTF.

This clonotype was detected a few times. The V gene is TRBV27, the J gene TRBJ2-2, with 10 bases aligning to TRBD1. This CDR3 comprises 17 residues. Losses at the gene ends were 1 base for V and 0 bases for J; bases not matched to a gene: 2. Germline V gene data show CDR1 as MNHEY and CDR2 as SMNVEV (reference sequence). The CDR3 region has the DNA TGTGCCAGCAGTTTATACGGACAGGGGGCGAACACCGGGGAGCTGTTTTTT. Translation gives CASSLYGQGANTGELFF.

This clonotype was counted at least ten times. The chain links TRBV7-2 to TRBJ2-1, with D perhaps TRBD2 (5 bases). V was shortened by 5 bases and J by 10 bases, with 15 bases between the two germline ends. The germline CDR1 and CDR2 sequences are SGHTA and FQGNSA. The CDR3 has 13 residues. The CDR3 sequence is CASSIPPSGEQFF. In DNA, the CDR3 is TGTGCCAGCAGCATCCCCCCCAGCGGCGAGCAGTTCTTC. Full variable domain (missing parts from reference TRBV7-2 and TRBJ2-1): GAGVSQSPSNKVTEKGKDVELRCDPISGHTALYWYRQSLGQGLEFLIYFQGNSAPDKSGLPSDRFSAERTGGSVSTLTIQRTQQEDSAVYLCASSIPPSGEQFFGPGTRLTVL.

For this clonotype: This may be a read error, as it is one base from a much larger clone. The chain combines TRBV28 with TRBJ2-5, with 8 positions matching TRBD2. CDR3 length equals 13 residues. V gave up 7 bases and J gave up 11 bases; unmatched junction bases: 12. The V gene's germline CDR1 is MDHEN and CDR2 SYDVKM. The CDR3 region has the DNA TGTGCCAGCAACCCCCACAGCGGGGGTGAGCAGTACTTC. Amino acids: CASNPHSGGEQYF. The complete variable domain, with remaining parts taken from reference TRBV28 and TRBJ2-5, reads DVKVTQSSRYLVKRTGEKVFLECVQDMDHENMFWYRQDPGLGLRLIYFSYDVKMKEKGDIPEGYSVSREKKERFSLILESASTNQTSMYLCASNPHSGGEQYFGPGTRLLVL.

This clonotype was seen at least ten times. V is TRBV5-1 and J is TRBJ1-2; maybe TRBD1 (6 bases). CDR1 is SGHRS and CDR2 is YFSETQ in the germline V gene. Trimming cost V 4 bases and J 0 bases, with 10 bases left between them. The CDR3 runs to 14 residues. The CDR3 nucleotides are TGCGCCAGCAGCCTCGGGACACCTAACTATGGCTACACCTTC. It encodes CASSLGTPNYGYTF.

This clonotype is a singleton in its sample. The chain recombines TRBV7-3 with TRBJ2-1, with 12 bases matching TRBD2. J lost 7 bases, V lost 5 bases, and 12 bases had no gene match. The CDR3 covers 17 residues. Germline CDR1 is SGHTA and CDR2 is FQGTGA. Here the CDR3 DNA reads TGTGCCAGCAGCCCCTTAGGGCTAGCGGGAGGGAGGAATGAGCAGTTCTTC. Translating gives CASSPLGLAGGRNEQFF.

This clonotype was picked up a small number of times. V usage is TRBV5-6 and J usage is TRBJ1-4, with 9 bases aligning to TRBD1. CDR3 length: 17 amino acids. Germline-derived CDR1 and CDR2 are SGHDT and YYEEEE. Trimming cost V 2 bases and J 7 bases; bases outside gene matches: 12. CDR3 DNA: TGTGCCAGCAGCTTACCCGGGACAGGGATTGAGCTTGAAAAACTGTTTTTT. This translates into CASSLPGTGIELEKLFF.